This T cell receptor (beta chain) was obtained from a study of shared clonotypes between healthy human individuals (dated by TCRdb to about 2020). Background for the entire study: The cohort comprised two women and a few men aged 18 to 49 years. The study deeply sequenced blood TCR repertoires of about 5 healthy adults to estimate repertoire size and the extent of clonotype sharing between individuals. To increase sequencing depth and limit assay-specific biases, different laboratories used diverse techniques to prepare libraries and sequence TCR repertoires. Each donor's leukapheresis produced roughly between roughly 0.85 and 9 billion PBMCs.

Deletion took 4 bases off V and 8 bases off J, with a span of 11 bases between the germline ends. CDR3 length: 13 amino acids, cysteine to phenylalanine. Only the CDR3 DNA is retained, 39 bases long and in frame from the first base. The germline V gene specifies SNHLY as CDR1 and FYNNEI as CDR2. General findings and caveats noted by the study authors: Sampling was restricted to blood, and TCR repertoires in tissues likely differ from the TCR repertoires found in blood. The genetic and exposure-history diversity represented was limited by the small number of donors. Pairwise subsampling led to the expectation that sequencing depth would affect the degree of clonotype sharing among donors.

Donors were healthy HIV-negative adults with no recently reported acute infections or vaccinations. Only Caucasian adults living in Nashville, Tennessee, USA were represented among the donors. For unsorted samples, 90 million or so PBMCs were counted and genomic DNA was extracted with the QIAamp DNA Blood Mini kit. Blood was obtained by leukapheresis, after which PBMCs were separated by Ficoll-Histopaque density gradient centrifugation and cryopreserved in liquid nitrogen vapor phase. Using the deep immunoSEQ assay, TCR CDR3 regions were amplified from genomic DNA by multiplex PCR. Genomic DNA extracted from each cell subset was distributed evenly over all wells of several immunoSEQ 96-well plates, and each plate served as one replicate. Each replicate PCR for unsorted PBMC received around 330 ng genomic DNA, equal to 30,000 to 35,000 T cell genomes. Ten immunoSEQ deep assay plates were used to sequence the unsorted PBMC genomic DNA. The purified libraries were quantified using a Qubit 3.0 fluorometer, sized with a Bioanalyzer 2100, and then quantified again using the KAPA Library Quantification kit. Every immunoSEQ 96-well plate was sequenced on a separate single-read 150-cycle Illumina NextSeq 550 flow cell. On the authors' methods: Because the immunoSEQ output held only junctional sequences and lacked quality scores, the filtering could not match the filtering applied to full-length reads. Sequences were annotated with PyIR, a Python wrapper for IgBLAST v1.9, using IMGT germline references to assign V/J genes and CDR3. Reads were filtered out if the reads had weak V/J assignments (E-value above 1e-6), no CDR3, stop codons, out-of-frame junctions, or ambiguous translated residues. V3J clonotypes were defined as sequences sharing the same inferred V gene, J gene, and CDR3 amino acid sequence. Percentage overlap between repertoires was computed as shared unique clonotypes divided by the size of the smaller repertoire. Three approaches were used to assess repertoire richness: RTK rarefaction, the Chao1 estimator, and Recon v2.1 estimates of unobserved clonotypes. Sourced from immuneACCESS, this table was stored by TCRdb with only in-frame sequences that have V and J called. A share of the clones is absent; for the studies checked, an unresolved V gene accounts for under half, and the remainder has no known explanation. The V and J calls and clone size were taken over from that table, and D and trimming were inferred from the DNA. The sample contains 450,000 to 500,000 clones, about 79% of them found a single time. The ten largest make up roughly 13% of the sample.

A remark on this clone: Its antigen is unknown. No much larger clonotype is one base removed from it; base qualities were not supplied.

This receptor was obtained from a woman aged 40 to 50 in good health. Some clones in this sample may be carry-over from other donors' samples. The rearrangement combines TRBV2 with TRBJ2-2, with the D call perhaps TRBD1 or TRBD2, each one matching 5 bases. The sample consisted of PBMCs. Here the CDR3 is given as CASSGQGVGELFF. The sequenced DNA is TGTGCCAGCAGTGGCCAGGGAGTTGGGGAGCTGTTTTTT.